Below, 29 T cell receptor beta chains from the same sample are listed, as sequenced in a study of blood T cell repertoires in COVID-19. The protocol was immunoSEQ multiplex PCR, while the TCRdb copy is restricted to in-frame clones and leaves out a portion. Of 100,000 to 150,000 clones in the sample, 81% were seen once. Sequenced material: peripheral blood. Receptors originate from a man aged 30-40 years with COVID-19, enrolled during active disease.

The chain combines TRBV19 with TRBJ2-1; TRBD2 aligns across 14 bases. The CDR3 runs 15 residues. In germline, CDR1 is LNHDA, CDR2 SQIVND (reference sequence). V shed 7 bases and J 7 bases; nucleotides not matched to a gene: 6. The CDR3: CASTRTSGRRNEQFF. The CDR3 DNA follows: TGTGCCAGTACCCGGACTAGCGGGAGGCGGAATGAGCAGTTCTTC.

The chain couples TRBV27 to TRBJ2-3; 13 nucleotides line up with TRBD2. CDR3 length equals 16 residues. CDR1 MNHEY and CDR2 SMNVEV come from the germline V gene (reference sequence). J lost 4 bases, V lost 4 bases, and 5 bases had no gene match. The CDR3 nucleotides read TGTGCCAGCAGTTCCAGGACTAGCGGGGGCCCAGATACGCAGTATTTT. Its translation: CASSSRTSGGPDTQYF.

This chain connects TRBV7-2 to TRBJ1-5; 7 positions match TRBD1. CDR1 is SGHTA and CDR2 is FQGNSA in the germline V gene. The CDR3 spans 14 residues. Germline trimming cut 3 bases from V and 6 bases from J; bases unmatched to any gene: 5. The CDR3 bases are TGTGCCAGCAGCTTTGCTAGGGGGCCTCAGCCCCAGCATTTT. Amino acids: CASSFARGPQPQHF.

CDR3 amino acids: CASSRGGLSTDTQYF. In DNA form, the CDR3 reads TGTGCCAGCAGCCGCGGTGGCTTGAGCACAGATACGCAGTATTTT. This chain links TRBV11-3 with TRBJ2-3; D is uncertain. Trimming left V 5 bases short and J 0 bases short, with 12 bases between. The CDR3 runs to 15 residues. Looked up from germline, CDR1 is SGHNT and CDR2 is YENEEA. Based on the CDR3 plus reference TRBV11-3 and TRBJ2-3, the full variable domain is EAGVVQSPRYKIIEKKQPVAFWCNPISGHNTLYWYLQNLGQGPELLIRYENEEAVDDSQLPKDRFSAERLKGVDSTLKIQPAELGDSAVYLCASSRGGLSTDTQYFGPGTRLTVL.

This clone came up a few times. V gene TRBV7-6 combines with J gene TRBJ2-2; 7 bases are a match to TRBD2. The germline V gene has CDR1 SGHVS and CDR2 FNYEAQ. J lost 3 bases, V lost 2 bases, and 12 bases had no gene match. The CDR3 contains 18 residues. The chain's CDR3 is CASSLLRAGGRDTGELFF. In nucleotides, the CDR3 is TGTGCCAGCAGCTTATTACGGGCAGGCGGGAGAGACACCGGGGAGCTGTTTTTT.

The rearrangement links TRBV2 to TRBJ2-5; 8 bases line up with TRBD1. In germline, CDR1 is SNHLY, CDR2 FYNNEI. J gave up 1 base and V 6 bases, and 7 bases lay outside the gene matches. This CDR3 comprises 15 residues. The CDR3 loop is CASSLTGGVQETQYF. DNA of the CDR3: TGTGCCAGCAGCCTCACAGGGGGTGTCCAAGAGACCCAGTACTTC.

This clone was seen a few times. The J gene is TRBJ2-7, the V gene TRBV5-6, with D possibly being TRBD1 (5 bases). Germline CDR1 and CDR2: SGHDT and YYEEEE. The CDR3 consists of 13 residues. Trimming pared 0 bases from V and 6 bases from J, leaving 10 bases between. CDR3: CASSLENRGEQYF. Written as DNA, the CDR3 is TGTGCCAGCAGCTTGGAGAATAGGGGCGAGCAGTACTTC.

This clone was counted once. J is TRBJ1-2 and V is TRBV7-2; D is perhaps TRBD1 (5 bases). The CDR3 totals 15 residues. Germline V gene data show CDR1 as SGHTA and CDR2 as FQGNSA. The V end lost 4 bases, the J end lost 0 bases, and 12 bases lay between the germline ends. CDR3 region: CASSSRGETNYGYTF. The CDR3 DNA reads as TGTGCCAGCAGCTCCCGGGGGGAGACTAACTATGGCTACACCTTC.

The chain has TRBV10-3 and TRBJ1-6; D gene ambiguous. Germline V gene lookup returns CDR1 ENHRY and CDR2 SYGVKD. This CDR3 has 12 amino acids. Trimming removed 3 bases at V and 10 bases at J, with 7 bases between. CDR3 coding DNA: TGTGCCATCAGTGATTCTAGCTCACCCCTCCACTTT. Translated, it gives CAISDSSSPLHF.

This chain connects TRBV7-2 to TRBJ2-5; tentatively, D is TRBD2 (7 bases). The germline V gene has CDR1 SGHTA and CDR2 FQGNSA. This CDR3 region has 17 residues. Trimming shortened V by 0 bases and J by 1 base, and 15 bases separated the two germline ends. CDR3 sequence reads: CASSLAGGGGGQETQYF. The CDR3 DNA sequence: TGTGCCAGCAGCTTAGCGGGCGGAGGGGGGGGCCAAGAGACCCAGTACTTC.

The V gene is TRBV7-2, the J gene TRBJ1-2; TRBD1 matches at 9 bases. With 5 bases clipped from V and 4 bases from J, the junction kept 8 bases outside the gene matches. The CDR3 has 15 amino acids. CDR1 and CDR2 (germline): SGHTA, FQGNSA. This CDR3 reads CASSPGQGRSYGYTF. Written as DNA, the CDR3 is TGTGCCAGCAGCCCTGGACAGGGGAGAAGCTATGGCTACACCTTC.

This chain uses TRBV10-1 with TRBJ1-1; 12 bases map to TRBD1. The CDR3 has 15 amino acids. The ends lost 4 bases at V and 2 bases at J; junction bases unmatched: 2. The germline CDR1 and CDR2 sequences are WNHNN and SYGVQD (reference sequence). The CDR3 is CASSAGTGGNTEAFF. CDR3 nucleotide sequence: TGCGCCAGCAGTGCCGGGACAGGGGGCAACACTGAAGCTTTCTTT.

CDR3 nucleotide sequence: TGTGCCAGCAGCTCGCGCTTACAAGAGACCCAGTACTTC. This gives the protein CASSSRLQETQYF. The chain links TRBV7-2 to TRBJ2-5, with D unresolved. The CDR3 contains 13 residues. Germline V gene data show CDR1 as SGHTA and CDR2 as FQGNSA. V was pared by 4 bases and J by 2 bases, with 8 bases between.

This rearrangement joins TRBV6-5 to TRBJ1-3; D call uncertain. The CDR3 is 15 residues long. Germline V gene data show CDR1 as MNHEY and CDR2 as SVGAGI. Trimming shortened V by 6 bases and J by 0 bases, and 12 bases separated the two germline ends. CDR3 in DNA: TGTGCCAGCAGAGGATGGAGGAGCTCTGGAAACACCATATATTTT. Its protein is CASRGWRSSGNTIYF.

The CDR3 reads CASSTLGGTSGSWETQYF. In DNA, the CDR3 is TGTGCCAGCAGCACCCTCGGCGGGACTAGCGGGAGTTGGGAGACCCAGTACTTC. The chain joins TRBV5-6 to TRBJ2-5, with 14 bases identical to TRBD2. With V trimmed by 4 bases and J by 5 bases, 13 bases remained unmatched. CDR3 size: 18 residues. The germline V gene has CDR1 SGHDT and CDR2 YYEEEE.

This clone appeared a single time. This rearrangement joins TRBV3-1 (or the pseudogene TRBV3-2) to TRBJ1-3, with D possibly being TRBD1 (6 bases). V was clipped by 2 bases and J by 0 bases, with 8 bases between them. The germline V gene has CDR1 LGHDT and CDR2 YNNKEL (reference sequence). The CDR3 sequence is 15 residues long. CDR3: CASSQSDSSGNTIYF. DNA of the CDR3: TGTGCCAGCAGCCAATCGGACAGCTCTGGAAACACCATATATTTT.

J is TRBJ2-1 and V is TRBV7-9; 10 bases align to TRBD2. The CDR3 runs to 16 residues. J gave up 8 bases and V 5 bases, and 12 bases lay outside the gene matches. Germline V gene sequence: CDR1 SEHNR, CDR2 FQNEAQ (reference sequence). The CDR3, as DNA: TGTGCCAGCAGCACGACTAGCGGGCCCCCTTCAGATGAGCAGTTCTTC. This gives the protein CASSTTSGPPSDEQFF. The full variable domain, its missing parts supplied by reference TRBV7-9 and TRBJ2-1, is DTGVSQNPRHKITKRGQNVTFRCDPISEHNRLYWYRQTLGQGPEFLTYFQNEAQLEKSRLLSDRFSAERPKGSFSTLEIQRTEQGDSAMYLCASSTTSGPPSDEQFFGPGTRLTVL.

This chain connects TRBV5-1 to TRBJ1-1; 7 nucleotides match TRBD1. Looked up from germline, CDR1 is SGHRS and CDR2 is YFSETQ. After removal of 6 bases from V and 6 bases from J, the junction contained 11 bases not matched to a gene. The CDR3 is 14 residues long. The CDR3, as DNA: TGCGCCAGCACCTCCTACAGGGGTTTGGCTGAAGCTTTCTTT. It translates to CASTSYRGLAEAFF.

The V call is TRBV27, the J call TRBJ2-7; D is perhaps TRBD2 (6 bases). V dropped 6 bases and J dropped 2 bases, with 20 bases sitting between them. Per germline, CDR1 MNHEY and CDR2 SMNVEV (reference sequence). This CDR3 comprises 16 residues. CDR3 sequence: CASSPSGGDITYEQYF. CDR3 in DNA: TGTGCCAGCAGCCCCTCCGGAGGGGATATAACCTACGAGCAGTACTTC.

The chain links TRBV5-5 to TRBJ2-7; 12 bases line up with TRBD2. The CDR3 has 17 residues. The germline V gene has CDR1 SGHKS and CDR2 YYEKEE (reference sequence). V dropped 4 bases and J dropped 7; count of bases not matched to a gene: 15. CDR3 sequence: CASSAAFLAGGLGEQYF. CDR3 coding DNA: TGTGCCAGCAGCGCCGCCTTTCTAGCGGGGGGGCTAGGGGAGCAGTACTTC.

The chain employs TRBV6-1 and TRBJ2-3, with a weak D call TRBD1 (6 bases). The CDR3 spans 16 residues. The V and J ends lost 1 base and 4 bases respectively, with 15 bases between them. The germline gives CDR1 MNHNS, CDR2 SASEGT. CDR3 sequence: CASSEVSTGPADTQYF. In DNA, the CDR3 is TGTGCCAGCAGTGAAGTGTCCACAGGGCCCGCAGATACGCAGTATTTT.

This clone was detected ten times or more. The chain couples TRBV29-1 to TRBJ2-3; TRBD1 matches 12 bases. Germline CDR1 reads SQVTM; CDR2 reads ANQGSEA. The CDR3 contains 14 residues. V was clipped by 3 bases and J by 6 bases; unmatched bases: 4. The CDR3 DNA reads TGCAGCGTTGACTCCGGGACAGGGGGCGATACGCAGTATTTT. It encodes CSVDSGTGGDTQYF.

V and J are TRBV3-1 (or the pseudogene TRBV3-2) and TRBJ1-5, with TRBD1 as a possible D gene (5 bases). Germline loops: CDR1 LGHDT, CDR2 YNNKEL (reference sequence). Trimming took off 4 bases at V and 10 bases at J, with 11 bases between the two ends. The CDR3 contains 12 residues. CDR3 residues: CASSRGVGPQHF. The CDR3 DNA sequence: TGTGCCAGCAGCCGGGGGGTGGGACCCCAGCATTTT.

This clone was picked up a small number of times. The CDR3 here is CASSLVSGGGYTF. The CDR3, as DNA: TGTGCCAGCAGCTTGGTATCCGGGGGTGGCTACACCTTC. The genes are TRBV5-5 and TRBJ1-2; a weak D match, TRBD1 (5 bases). Germline V gives CDR1 SGHKS, CDR2 YYEKEE (reference sequence). V lost 0 bases to trimming and J lost 7 bases, with 10 bases between them. The CDR3 totals 13 residues. The full variable domain, rest sourced from reference TRBV5-5 and TRBJ1-2, is DAGVTQSPTHLIKTRGQQVTLRCSPISGHKSVSWYQQVLGQGPQFIFQYYEKEERGRGNFPDRFSARQFPNYSSELNVNALLLGDSALYLCASSLVSGGGYTFGSGTRLTVV.

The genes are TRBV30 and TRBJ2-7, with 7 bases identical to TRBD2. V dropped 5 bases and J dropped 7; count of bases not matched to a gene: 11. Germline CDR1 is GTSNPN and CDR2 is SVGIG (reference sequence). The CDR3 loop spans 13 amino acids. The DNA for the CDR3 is TGTGCCTGGGACCATGGACTAGGCGGGGAGCAGTACTTC. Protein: CAWDHGLGGEQYF. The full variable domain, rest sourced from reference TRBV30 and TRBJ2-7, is SQTIHQWPATLVQPVGSPLSLECTVEGTSNPNLYWYRQAAGRGLQLLFYSVGIGQISSEVPQNLSASRPQDRQFILSSKKLLLSDSGFYLCAWDHGLGGEQYFGPGTRLTVT.

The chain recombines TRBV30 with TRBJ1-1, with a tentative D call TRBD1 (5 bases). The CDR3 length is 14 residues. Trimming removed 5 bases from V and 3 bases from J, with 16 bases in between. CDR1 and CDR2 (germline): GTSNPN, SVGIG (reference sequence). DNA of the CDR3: TGTGCCTGGTCTAACCAGGGATTTGACACTGAAGCTTTCTTT. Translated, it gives CAWSNQGFDTEAFF.

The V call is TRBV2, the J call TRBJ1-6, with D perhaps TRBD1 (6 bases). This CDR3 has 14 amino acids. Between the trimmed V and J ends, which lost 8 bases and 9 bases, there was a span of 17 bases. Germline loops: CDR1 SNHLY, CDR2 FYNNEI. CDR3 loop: CASLWAGDGSPLHF. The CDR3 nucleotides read TGTGCCAGCCTCTGGGCAGGGGATGGTTCACCCCTCCACTTT.

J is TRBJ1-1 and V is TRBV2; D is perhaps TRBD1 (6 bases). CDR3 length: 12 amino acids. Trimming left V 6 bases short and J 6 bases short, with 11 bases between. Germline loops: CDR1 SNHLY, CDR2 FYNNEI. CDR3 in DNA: TGTGCCAGCAGCGGGGGGCCCCCTGAAGCTTTCTTT. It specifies CASSGGPPEAFF. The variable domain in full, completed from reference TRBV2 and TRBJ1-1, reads EPEVTQTPSHQVTQMGQEVILRCVPISNHLYFYWYRQILGQKVEFLVSFYNNEISEKSEIFDDQFSVERPDGSNFTLKIRSTKLEDSAMYFCASSGGPPEAFFGQGTRLTVV.

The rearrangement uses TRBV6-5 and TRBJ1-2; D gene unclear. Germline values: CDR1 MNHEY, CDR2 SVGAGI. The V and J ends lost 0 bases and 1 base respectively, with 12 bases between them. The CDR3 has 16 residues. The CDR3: CASSYSTAGLNYGYTF. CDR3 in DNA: TGTGCCAGCAGTTACTCGACCGCAGGACTTAACTATGGCTACACCTTC.